These 12 T cell receptor beta chains share one sample of origin, sequenced in a study of shared clonotypes between healthy human individuals. Clones were read by immunoSEQ multiplex PCR, and TCRdb kept only the in-frame ones, dropping some. The sample shows under 300,000 clones, 60% to 70% of them seen only once. The sample taken for sequencing was memory CD4+ T cells sorted from blood. Noted subset: CD45RA-negative fraction. These receptor sequences come from a man aged 25-45 years in good health.

J is TRBJ1-5 and V is TRBV2, with D possibly being TRBD1 (5 bases). V was clipped by 5 bases and J by 0 bases, with 8 bases between them. The CDR3 runs to 14 residues. Germline V gene lookup returns CDR1 SNHLY and CDR2 FYNNEI. CDR3 sequence reads: CASSRDFSNQPQHF. The CDR3 DNA reads TGTGCCAGCAGTAGGGACTTTAGCAATCAGCCCCAGCATTTT. Full variable domain (rest looked up from reference TRBV2 and TRBJ1-5): EPEVTQTPSHQVTQMGQEVILRCVPISNHLYFYWYRQILGQKVEFLVSFYNNEISEKSEIFDDQFSVERPDGSNFTLKIRSTKLEDSAMYFCASSRDFSNQPQHFGDGTRLSIL.

The rearrangement links TRBV21-1 to TRBJ2-7; TRBD1 was called by the table and not checked on the DNA. TRBV21-1 is a known pseudogene. This CDR3 comprises 17 residues. The CDR3 DNA reads TGTGCCAGCAGCAGCAGGTCACCGGGACAACCAGCCTACGAGCAGTACTTC. Its translation: CASSSRSPGQPAYEQYF.

This clone was recorded only once. The chain has TRBV28 and TRBJ1-4, with a weak D call TRBD1 (5 bases). The CDR3 has 14 amino acids. Germline CDR1 and CDR2: MDHEN and SYDVKM. V was pared by 6 bases and J by 8 bases, with 16 bases between. The CDR3 loop is CASRTVQEREKLFF. CDR3 in DNA: TGTGCCAGCAGGACAGTACAAGAAAGGGAAAAACTGTTTTTT.

The chain uses TRBV29-1 and TRBJ2-7, with 8 bases fitting TRBD1. CDR1 is SQVTM, CDR2 ANQGSEA, per germline. The junction had 10 bases not matched to a gene; V was cut back by 6 bases and J by 3 bases. The CDR3 extends over 14 amino acids. The chain's CDR3 is CSVTQTGGSYEQYF. For the CDR3, the DNA is TGCAGCGTCACCCAAACAGGGGGAAGCTACGAGCAGTACTTC.

V gene TRBV30 combines with J gene TRBJ1-3; D is uncertain. Trimming took 4 bases from V and 0 from J, leaving 13 bases between them. Germline assignment: CDR1 GTSNPN and CDR2 SVGIG (reference sequence). This CDR3 spans 15 amino acids. CDR3 protein: CAWNSQGFSGNTIYF. The CDR3 coding sequence is TGTGCCTGGAACTCACAAGGTTTCTCTGGAAACACCATATATTTT. Looking up the rest from reference TRBV30 and TRBJ1-3 gives the full variable domain: SQTIHQWPATLVQPVGSPLSLECTVEGTSNPNLYWYRQAAGRGLQLLFYSVGIGQISSEVPQNLSASRPQDRQFILSSKKLLLSDSGFYLCAWNSQGFSGNTIYFGEGSWLTVV.

V is TRBV28 and J is TRBJ2-7, with D perhaps TRBD2 (5 bases). Germline V lookup: CDR1 MDHEN, CDR2 SYDVKM. The CDR3 runs to 14 residues. Deletions cut 6 bases from V and 0 bases from J, with 12 bases between. The CDR3 DNA reads as TGTGCCAGCAGACCAGGACTGACCTCCTACGAGCAGTACTTC. Protein product: CASRPGLTSYEQYF.

The V and J genes are TRBV11-2 and TRBJ2-1, with TRBD2 matching over 9 bases. V dropped 1 base and J dropped 7; count of bases not matched to a gene: 8. The germline V gene encodes CDR1 SGHAT and CDR2 FQNNGV. The length of the CDR3 is 16 residues. The CDR3 sequence: CASSLVSSGSMNEQFF. CDR3 DNA sequence: TGTGCCAGCAGCTTAGTTAGTAGCGGGAGCATGAATGAGCAGTTCTTC.

The chain carries TRBV7-2 and TRBJ2-1, with D unclear. Deletions cut 5 bases from V and 0 bases from J, with 14 bases between. The length of the CDR3 is 16 residues. CDR1 is SGHTA, CDR2 FQGNSA, per germline. CDR3: CASSLGLPSSYNEQFF. As DNA, the CDR3 is TGTGCCAGCAGCCTGGGCTTACCGAGCTCCTACAATGAGCAGTTCTTC.

The chain joins TRBV28 to TRBJ2-1, with 10 bases fitting TRBD1. This CDR3 has 16 amino acids. Germline V gene sequence: CDR1 MDHEN, CDR2 SYDVKM. The trim removed 7 bases at V and 2 bases at J, leaving 8 bases unmatched. DNA of the CDR3: TGTGCCAGCAAAACATCGGACAGGGGGACCTACAATGAGCAGTTCTTC. This sequence encodes CASKTSDRGTYNEQFF.

This clone has just one count. The chain carries TRBV29-1 and TRBJ2-5, with a possible D match to TRBD1 (6 bases). The CDR3 has 12 residues. CDR1 SQVTM and CDR2 ANQGSEA come from the germline V gene. The V end lost 6 bases, the J end lost 4 bases, and 12 bases lay between the germline ends. CDR3 amino acids: CSVKQGAETQYF. CDR3 bases: TGCAGCGTCAAACAGGGCGCAGAGACCCAGTACTTC.

This clone came up a few times. V and J are TRBV28 and TRBJ2-1; 13 bases map to TRBD2. The CDR3 is 16 amino acids. From germline, CDR1 is MDHEN and CDR2 SYDVKM. Trimming at V came to 6 bases and at J to 4 bases, leaving 6 bases not matched to a gene. The CDR3 region is CASSETSGRVYNEQFF. As DNA, the CDR3 is TGTGCCAGCAGCGAAACTAGCGGGAGGGTTTACAATGAGCAGTTCTTC.

The J gene is TRBJ2-3, the V gene TRBV7-3, with 7 bases aligning to TRBD1. In germline, CDR1 is SGHTA, CDR2 FQGTGA. The CDR3 runs to 16 residues. V shed 1 base and J 2 bases; nucleotides not matched to a gene: 6. The CDR3 DNA sequence: TGTGCCAGCAGCTTAATGAGGGACAGAATCACAGATACGCAGTATTTT. Protein product: CASSLMRDRITDTQYF.